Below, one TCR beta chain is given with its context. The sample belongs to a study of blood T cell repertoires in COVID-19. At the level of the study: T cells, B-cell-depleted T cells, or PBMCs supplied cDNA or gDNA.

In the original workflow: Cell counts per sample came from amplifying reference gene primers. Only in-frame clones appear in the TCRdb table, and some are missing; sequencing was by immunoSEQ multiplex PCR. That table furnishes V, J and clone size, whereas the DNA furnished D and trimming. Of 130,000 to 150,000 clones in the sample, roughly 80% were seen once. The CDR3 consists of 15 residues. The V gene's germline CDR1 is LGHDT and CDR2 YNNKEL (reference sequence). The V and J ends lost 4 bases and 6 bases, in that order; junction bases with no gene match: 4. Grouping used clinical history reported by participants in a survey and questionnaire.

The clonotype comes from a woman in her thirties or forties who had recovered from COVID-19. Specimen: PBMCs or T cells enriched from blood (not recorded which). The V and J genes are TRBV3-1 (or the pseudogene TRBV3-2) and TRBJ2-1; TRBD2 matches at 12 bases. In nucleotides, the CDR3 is TGTGCCAGCAGCCTCGGACTAGCGGGACTCAATGAGCAGTTCTTC. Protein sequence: CASSLGLAGLNEQFF.